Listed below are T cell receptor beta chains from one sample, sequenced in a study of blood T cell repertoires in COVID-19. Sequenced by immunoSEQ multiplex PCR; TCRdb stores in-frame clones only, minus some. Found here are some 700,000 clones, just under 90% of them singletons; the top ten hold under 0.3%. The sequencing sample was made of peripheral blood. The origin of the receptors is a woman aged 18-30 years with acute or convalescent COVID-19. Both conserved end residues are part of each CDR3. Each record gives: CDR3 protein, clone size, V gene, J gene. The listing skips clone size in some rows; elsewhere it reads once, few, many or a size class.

CDR3aa: CASSPWTSTYEQYF
abundance: -
v_gene: TRBV4-2
j_gene: TRBJ2-7

CDR3aa: CASSLLQGSYEQYF
abundance: -
v_gene: TRBV6-6
j_gene: TRBJ2-7

CDR3aa: CSVGQGSSMAGTF
abundance: -
v_gene: TRBV29-1
j_gene: TRBJ1-2

CDR3aa: CASSRGVYGYTF
abundance: -
v_gene: TRBV19
j_gene: TRBJ1-2

CDR3aa: CASSLWYGQEAFF
abundance: -
v_gene: TRBV11-1
j_gene: TRBJ1-1

CDR3aa: CASSQDLGQGKEAFF
abundance: few
v_gene: TRBV4-1
j_gene: TRBJ1-1

CDR3aa: CASSQEQGPYNEQFF
abundance: once
v_gene: TRBV4-3
j_gene: TRBJ2-1

CDR3aa: CASSLGEGLAKNIQYF
abundance: -
v_gene: TRBV28
j_gene: TRBJ2-4

CDR3aa: CAISAGGHLSYNEQFF
abundance: -
v_gene: TRBV10-3
j_gene: TRBJ2-1

CDR3aa: CASSLRGVSYEQYF
abundance: -
v_gene: TRBV7-9
j_gene: TRBJ2-7

CDR3aa: CASSNGNLADETDTQYF
abundance: -
v_gene: TRBV21-1
j_gene: TRBJ2-3

CDR3aa: CASSQQGRGYEQYF
abundance: -
v_gene: TRBV6-5
j_gene: TRBJ2-7